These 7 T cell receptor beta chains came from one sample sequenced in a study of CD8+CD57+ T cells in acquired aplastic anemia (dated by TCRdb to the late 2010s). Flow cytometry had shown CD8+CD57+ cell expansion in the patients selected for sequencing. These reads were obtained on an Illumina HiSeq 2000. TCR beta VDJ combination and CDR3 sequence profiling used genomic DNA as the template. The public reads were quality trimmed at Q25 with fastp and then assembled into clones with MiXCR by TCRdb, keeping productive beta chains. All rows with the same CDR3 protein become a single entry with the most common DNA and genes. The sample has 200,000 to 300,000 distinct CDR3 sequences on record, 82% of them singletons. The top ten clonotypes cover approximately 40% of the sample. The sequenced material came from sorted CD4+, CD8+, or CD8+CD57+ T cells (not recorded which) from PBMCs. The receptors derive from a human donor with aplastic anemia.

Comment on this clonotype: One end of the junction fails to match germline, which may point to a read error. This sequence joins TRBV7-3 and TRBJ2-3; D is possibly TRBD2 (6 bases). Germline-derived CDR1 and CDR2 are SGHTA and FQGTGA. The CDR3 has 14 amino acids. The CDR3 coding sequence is TGTGCCAGCAGTTCAGCCGGGACTCCGGGAGAGACCCATTTT. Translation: CASSSAGTPGETHF.

The CDR3 nucleotides read TGTGCCAGCAGCATAACTGGAGGGCGCGACACGCAGCAGTTCTTC. This encodes CASSITGGRDTQQFF. The V call is TRBV7-8, the J call TRBJ2-1; possible D gene TRBD2, 6 bases. V gave up 5 bases and J gave up 11 bases, with 22 bases separating them. CDR3 length equals 15 residues. Germline CDR1 and CDR2: SGHVS and FQNEAQ.

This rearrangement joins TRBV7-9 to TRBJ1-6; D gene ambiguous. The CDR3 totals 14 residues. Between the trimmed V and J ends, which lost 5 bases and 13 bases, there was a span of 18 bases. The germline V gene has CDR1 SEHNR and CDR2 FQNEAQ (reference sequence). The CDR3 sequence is CASSLREGVRPLHF. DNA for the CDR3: TGTGCCAGCAGCCTTCGGGAGGGCGTGAGGCCCCTCCACTTT. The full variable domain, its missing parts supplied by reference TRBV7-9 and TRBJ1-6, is DTGVSQNPRHKITKRGQNVTFRCDPISEHNRLYWYRQTLGQGPEFLTYFQNEAQLEKSRLLSDRFSAERPKGSFSTLEIQRTEQGDSAMYLCASSLREGVRPLHFGNGTRLTVT.

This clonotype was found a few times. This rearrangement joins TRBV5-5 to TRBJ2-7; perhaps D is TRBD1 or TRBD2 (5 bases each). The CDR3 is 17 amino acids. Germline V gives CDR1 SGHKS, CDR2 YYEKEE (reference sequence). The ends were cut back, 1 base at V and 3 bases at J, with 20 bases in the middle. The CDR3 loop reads CASSLYAGTMNYYEQYV. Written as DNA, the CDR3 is TGTGCCAGCAGCTTGTACGCAGGGACCATGAACTACTACGAGCAGTACGTC.

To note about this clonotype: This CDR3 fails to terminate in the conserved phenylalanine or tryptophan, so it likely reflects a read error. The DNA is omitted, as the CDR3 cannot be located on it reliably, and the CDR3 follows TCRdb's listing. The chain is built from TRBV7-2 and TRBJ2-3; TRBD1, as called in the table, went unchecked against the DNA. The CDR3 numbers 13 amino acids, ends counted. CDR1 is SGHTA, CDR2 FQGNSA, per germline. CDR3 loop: CASSAGGRSTDNL.

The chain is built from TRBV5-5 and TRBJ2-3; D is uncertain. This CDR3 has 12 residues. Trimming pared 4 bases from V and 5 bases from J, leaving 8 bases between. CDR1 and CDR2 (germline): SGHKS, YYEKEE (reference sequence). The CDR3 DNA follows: TGTGCCAGCAGCGTCACTCTAGATACGCAGTATTTT. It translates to CASSVTLDTQYF.

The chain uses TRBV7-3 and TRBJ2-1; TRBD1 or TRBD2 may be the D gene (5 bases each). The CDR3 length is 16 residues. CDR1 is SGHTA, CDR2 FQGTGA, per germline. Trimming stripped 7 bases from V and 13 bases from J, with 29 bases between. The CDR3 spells CASTLQRVPGGANQFF. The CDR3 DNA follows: TGTGCCAGCACCCTACAGAGGGTCCCCGGTGGGGCCAACCAGTTCTTC.